The 26 T cell receptor beta chains in this list originate from one sample, sequenced in a study of blood T cell repertoires in COVID-19. Generated by immunoSEQ multiplex PCR, the TCRdb table keeps only in-frame clones and is missing some. The repertoire consists of approximately 290,000 clones, with roughly 90% occurring once and the leading ten covering about an eighth. The sample comprised peripheral blood. The receptors here all came from a woman in her fifties or sixties with acute or convalescent COVID-19.

The chain uses TRBV24-1 and TRBJ2-5; D may be TRBD2 (5 bases). CDR3 length: 14 amino acids. The V end was cut by 3 bases, the J end by 4 bases, with 11 bases between. Germline V gene sequence: CDR1 KGHDR, CDR2 SFDVKD. The DNA for the CDR3 is TGTGCCACCAGTGATGCGGGTCGGGGAGAGACCCAGTACTTC. Translating gives CATSDAGRGETQYF.

This chain connects TRBV3-1 (or the pseudogene TRBV3-2) to TRBJ2-2; 9 bases align to TRBD2. Trimming at V came to 3 bases and at J to 3 bases, leaving 5 bases not matched to a gene. This CDR3 comprises 16 residues. Germline lookup yields CDR1 LGHDT and CDR2 YNNKEL (reference sequence). CDR3 coding DNA: TGTGCCAGCAGCCACACCAGCGGGGGGTACACCGGGGAGCTGTTTTTT. Translating it yields CASSHTSGGYTGELFF.

The chain couples TRBV6-5 to TRBJ1-5; D gene ambiguous. V lost 0 bases to trimming and J lost 0 bases, with 9 bases between them. Germline V lookup: CDR1 MNHEY, CDR2 SVGAGI. This CDR3 spans 16 amino acids. The CDR3, as DNA: TGTGCCAGCAGTTACTCGAAAGGACTTAGCAATCAGCCCCAGCATTTT. This gives the protein CASSYSKGLSNQPQHF.

The rearrangement links TRBV24-1 to TRBJ2-1; possibly TRBD1 for D (6 bases). The CDR3 totals 12 residues. With 6 bases removed from V and 6 bases from J, the gap between germline ends came to 8 bases. The germline V gene encodes CDR1 KGHDR and CDR2 SFDVKD. The CDR3 loop is CATSHRANEQFF. The DNA of the CDR3 is TGTGCCACCAGTCACAGGGCCAATGAGCAGTTCTTC.

This rearrangement joins TRBV6-1 to TRBJ1-1; TRBD1 is a possible D gene (6 bases). Trimming pared 3 bases from V and 5 bases from J, leaving 16 bases between. The CDR3 totals 15 residues. Germline-derived CDR1 and CDR2 are MNHNS and SASEGT. Here the CDR3 DNA reads TGTGCCAGCAGTGAGGCAGGGGCCCCGAGAACTGAAGCTTTCTTT. This gives the protein CASSEAGAPRTEAFF.

The J gene is TRBJ1-6, the V gene TRBV19; TRBD1 matches 7 bases. The trim removed 6 bases at V and 10 bases at J, leaving 9 bases unmatched. The germline V gene encodes CDR1 LNHDA and CDR2 SQIVND (reference sequence). This CDR3 has 14 amino acids. The CDR3 reads CASRSGQYMSPLHF. The CDR3 nucleotides read TGTGCCAGTAGATCGGGACAGTATATGTCACCCCTCCACTTT.

The gene calls are TRBV24-1 and TRBJ2-1, with TRBD1 identical over 7 bases. The CDR3 totals 13 residues. Germline CDR1 and CDR2: KGHDR and SFDVKD. Trimming took 7 bases from V and 8 from J; bases not matched to a gene: 7. The CDR3 DNA is TGTGCCACCAGAGAAGCCACAGGGGATGAGCAGTTCTTC. Translation gives CATREATGDEQFF.

This rearrangement joins TRBV6-6 to TRBJ1-6; 9 bases align to TRBD1. Germline CDR1 MNHNY, CDR2 SVGAGI (reference sequence). CDR3 size: 15 residues. Unmatched junction bases numbered 6, after V lost 6 bases and J lost 6 bases. The CDR3 sequence: CASRHPGQGNSPLHF. The CDR3 DNA reads as TGTGCCAGCAGACATCCGGGACAGGGTAATTCACCCCTCCACTTT.

This clone came up once. The rearrangement uses TRBV18 and TRBJ2-3, with 9 nucleotides matching TRBD1. This CDR3 contains 18 residues. Trimming cost V 0 bases and J 0 bases; bases outside gene matches: 7. Germline lookup yields CDR1 KGHSH and CDR2 LQKENI. CDR3 bases: TGTGCCAGCTCACCACCCCAATCGGGACAGGGTAGCACAGATACGCAGTATTTT. Amino acid sequence: CASSPPQSGQGSTDTQYF.

CDR3 bases: TGTGCCAGCAGCTCGCGGACTAGTAGGGGTTCCTACAATGAGCAGTTCTTC. Translation gives CASSSRTSRGSYNEQFF. The J gene is TRBJ2-1, the V gene TRBV11-2, with TRBD2 matching 7 bases. The CDR3 covers 17 residues. The ends lost 4 bases at V and 1 base at J; junction bases unmatched: 10. The V gene's germline CDR1 is SGHAT and CDR2 FQNNGV.

The rearrangement uses TRBV5-5 and TRBJ2-2, with 8 bases aligning to TRBD2. CDR3 length: 15 residues. Germline CDR1 SGHKS, CDR2 YYEKEE (reference sequence). Trimming at V came to 3 bases and at J to 7 bases, leaving 8 bases not matched to a gene. CDR3 protein: CASSSGLAQGGELFF. CDR3 in DNA: TGTGCCAGCAGCTCTGGACTAGCTCAGGGCGGGGAGCTGTTTTTT.

CDR3 coding DNA: TGTGCCAGCAGCTCCACAGGGGTCGGGGAGCTGTTTTTT. Protein: CASSSTGVGELFF. The chain combines TRBV11-2 with TRBJ2-2; 7 nucleotides match TRBD1. Germline loops: CDR1 SGHAT, CDR2 FQNNGV. Germline trimming cut 4 bases from V and 7 bases from J; bases unmatched to any gene: 3. The CDR3 runs 13 residues.

The chain uses TRBV9 and TRBJ2-3; 7 bases fit TRBD2. Losses at the gene ends were 4 bases for V and 4 bases for J; bases not matched to a gene: 12. The CDR3 runs to 16 residues. The germline V gene has CDR1 SGDLS and CDR2 YYNGEE. The CDR3 sequence is CASSPSFQTSPDTQYF. DNA for the CDR3: TGTGCCAGCAGCCCGTCATTCCAGACTAGCCCAGATACGCAGTATTTT. Complete variable domain (other parts from reference TRBV9 and TRBJ2-3): DSGVTQTPKHLITATGQRVTLRCSPRSGDLSVYWYQQSLDQGLQFLIQYYNGEERAKGNILERFSAQQFPDLHSELNLSSLELGDSALYFCASSPSFQTSPDTQYFGPGTRLTVL.

On this clone: Without the conserved terminal phenylalanine or tryptophan, this CDR3 likely stems from a read error. It is unclear where the CDR3 begins or ends on the DNA, so no DNA is shown, and the CDR3 is as TCRdb lists it. V gene TRBV12-1 combines with J gene TRBJ1-2. TRBV12-1 has pseudogene status. 11 amino acids form the CDR3, both terminal residues included. CDR3 in amino acids: CASSQNKSGAV.

The chain joins TRBV5-8 to TRBJ1-1, with 7 bases that match TRBD1. Germline V gene sequence: CDR1 SGHTS, CDR2 YDEGEE. V gave up 3 bases and J gave up 1 base; unmatched junction bases: 6. The CDR3 is 15 residues long. The CDR3 DNA reads TGTGCCAGCAGCTGGACCGGGACAGCGAACACTGAAGCTTTCTTT. Translation: CASSWTGTANTEAFF. Complete variable domain (other parts from reference TRBV5-8 and TRBJ1-1): EAGVTQSPTHLIKTRGQQATLRCSPISGHTSVYWYQQALGLGLQFLLWYDEGEERNRGNFPPRFSGRQFPNYSSELNVNALELEDSALYLCASSWTGTANTEAFFGQGTRLTVV.

The chain carries TRBV6-6 and TRBJ2-4, with 10 bases lining up with TRBD1. This CDR3 region has 14 residues. Germline assignment: CDR1 MNHNY and CDR2 SVGAGI (reference sequence). Trimming removed 5 bases from V and 5 bases from J; junction bases left unmatched: 3. CDR3 sequence reads: CASSEGQGQNIQYF. The CDR3 nucleotides are TGTGCCAGCAGTGAGGGACAGGGGCAAAACATTCAGTACTTC.

This clone has only a few counts. The genes are TRBV7-3 and TRBJ2-1; unclear D gene. The CDR3 is 14 amino acids. Per germline, CDR1 SGHTA and CDR2 FQGTGA. V dropped 5 bases and J dropped 9 bases, with 17 bases sitting between them. The CDR3 DNA reads TGTGCCAGCAGCCCTAACCCGAGGAAATCTGAGCAGTTCTTC. The encoded protein is CASSPNPRKSEQFF.

A word on this clone: Other DNA sequences in the sample encode the same CDR3. The chain recombines TRBV5-4 with TRBJ2-5, with D uncertain. This CDR3 is 11 amino acids long. Germline assignment: CDR1 SGHNT and CDR2 YYREEE (reference sequence). The V and J ends lost 2 bases and 5 bases respectively, with 4 bases between them. The CDR3 sequence is CASSFEETQYF. CDR3 sequence (DNA): TGTGCCAGCAGCTTTGAGGAGACCCAGTACTTC. Supplemented by reference TRBV5-4 and TRBJ2-5, the full variable domain reads ETGVTQSPTHLIKTRGQQVTLRCSSQSGHNTVSWYQQALGQGPQFIFQYYREEENGRGNFPPRFSGLQFPNYSSELNVNALELDDSALYLCASSFEETQYFGPGTRLLVL.

This CDR3 is CASSYSPGLGNQPQHF. In DNA, the CDR3 is TGTGCCAGCAGTTACTCACCAGGGTTGGGCAATCAGCCCCAGCATTTT. This chain uses TRBV6-2 or TRBV6-3 with TRBJ1-5, with D tentatively TRBD1 (5 bases). This CDR3 spans 16 amino acids. Per germline, CDR1 MNHEY and CDR2 SVGEGT. Trimming removed 0 bases at V and 2 bases at J, with 11 bases between.

CDR3 loop: CASSSFQQGNTEAFF. The CDR3, as DNA: TGTGCCAGCAGCTCATTTCAACAGGGGAACACTGAAGCTTTCTTT. This sequence joins TRBV7-9 and TRBJ1-1; perhaps TRBD1 as D (6 bases). CDR3 length: 15 residues. Deletions cut 4 bases from V and 1 base from J, with 13 bases between. Per germline, CDR1 SEHNR and CDR2 FQNEAQ (reference sequence).

Remarks on this clone: This sample includes further DNA sequences coding for the same CDR3. The rearrangement links TRBV28 to TRBJ1-6; TRBD1 aligns across 7 bases. Losses at the gene ends were 5 bases for V and 0 bases for J; bases not matched to a gene: 4. The CDR3 is 16 amino acids. In germline, CDR1 is MDHEN, CDR2 SYDVKM. The CDR3 DNA reads TGTGCCAGCAGTGAGACAGGGAGCTCCTATAATTCACCCCTCCACTTT. Translating gives CASSETGSSYNSPLHF.

The chain joins TRBV28 to TRBJ1-2; tentative D call: TRBD1 (5 bases). The V end lost 4 bases, the J end lost 6 bases, and 18 bases lay between the germline ends. The germline V gene encodes CDR1 MDHEN and CDR2 SYDVKM. This CDR3 is built from 15 residues. CDR3 residues: CASSSLGRGPNGYTF. CDR3 nucleotides: TGTGCCAGCAGTTCCCTCGGGAGGGGCCCTAATGGCTACACCTTC.

The chain uses TRBV6-4 and TRBJ2-2, with D possibly matching TRBD1 (5 bases). The CDR3 is 17 residues long. V was pared by 6 bases and J by 0 bases, with 17 bases between. Germline lookup yields CDR1 MRHNA and CDR2 SNTAGT. This CDR3 reads CASSETLWGSNTGELFF. CDR3 DNA: TGTGCCAGCAGCGAAACCTTATGGGGCTCGAACACCGGGGAGCTGTTTTTT.

DNA of the CDR3: TGTGCCAGCAGTTCCCTACAGGGAGCGGACACTGAAGCTTTCTTT. Its protein product is CASSSLQGADTEAFF. The chain links TRBV6-2 or TRBV6-3 to TRBJ1-1; maybe TRBD1 (6 bases). Germline lookup yields CDR1 MNHEY and CDR2 SVGEGT. The CDR3 covers 15 residues. The germline V and J ends were trimmed by 4 bases and 3 bases, with 15 bases remaining between them.

The chain carries TRBV7-3 and TRBJ2-1; TRBD2 matches 8 bases. CDR1 is SGHTA and CDR2 is FQGTGA in the germline V gene. The CDR3 has 14 amino acids. J was trimmed by 6 bases and V by 5 bases; bases with no gene match: 6. The CDR3, as DNA: TGTGCCAGCAGCCCGACTAGCGACGGCAATGAGCAGTTCTTC. It translates to CASSPTSDGNEQFF.

The V gene is TRBV28, the J gene TRBJ2-1; 7 nucleotides match TRBD1. Germline loops: CDR1 MDHEN, CDR2 SYDVKM. The CDR3 contains 15 residues. The junction had 8 bases not matched to a gene; V was cut back by 9 bases and J by 0 bases. DNA for the CDR3: TGTGCCAGTTGGGGACAGACCAACTCCTACAATGAGCAGTTCTTC. Protein sequence: CASWGQTNSYNEQFF. The whole variable domain, filled in from reference TRBV28 and TRBJ2-1, reads DVKVTQSSRYLVKRTGEKVFLECVQDMDHENMFWYRQDPGLGLRLIYFSYDVKMKEKGDIPEGYSVSREKKERFSLILESASTNQTSMYLCASWGQTNSYNEQFFGPGTRLTVL.